Detailed here is one T cell receptor beta chain. Original processing methods: Amplification of reference gene primers provided the estimated nucleated cell counts. This table comes from immunoSEQ multiplex PCR, and its TCRdb copy is limited to in-frame clones, with some not included. That table supplies the V and J calls and clone size; D and trimming were determined from the DNA. The data contain about 99,000 clones, more than 70% of them singletons. The sample is drawn from a study of blood T cell repertoires in COVID-19. About the study: Specimens from acute and convalescent COVID-19 originated in the United States, Italy and Spain.

Input material: peripheral blood. This clonotype originated in a woman in her sixties or seventies with acute or convalescent COVID-19.

The CDR3 here is CAWRGQGQPYEQYF. As DNA, the CDR3 is TGTGCCTGGAGAGGACAGGGCCAACCCTACGAGCAGTACTTC. This chain connects TRBV30 to TRBJ2-7, with 8 bases matching TRBD1. In germline, CDR1 is GTSNPN, CDR2 SVGIG (reference sequence). V lost 3 bases, J lost 2 bases, and 6 bases stayed unmatched. This CDR3 contains 14 residues.